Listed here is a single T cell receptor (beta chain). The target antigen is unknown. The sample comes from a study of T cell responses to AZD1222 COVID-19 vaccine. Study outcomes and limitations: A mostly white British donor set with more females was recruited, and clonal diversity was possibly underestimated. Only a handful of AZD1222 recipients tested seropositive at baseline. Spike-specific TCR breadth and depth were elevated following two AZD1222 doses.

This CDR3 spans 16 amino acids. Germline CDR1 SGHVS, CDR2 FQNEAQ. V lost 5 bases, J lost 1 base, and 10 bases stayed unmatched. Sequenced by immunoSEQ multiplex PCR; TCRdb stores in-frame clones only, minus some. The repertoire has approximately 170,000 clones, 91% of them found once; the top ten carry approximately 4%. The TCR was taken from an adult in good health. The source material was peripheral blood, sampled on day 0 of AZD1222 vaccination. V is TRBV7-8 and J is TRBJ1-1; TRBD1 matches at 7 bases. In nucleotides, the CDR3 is TGTGCCAGCAGCCCAACAGGGGATCCGACGAACACTGAAGCTTTCTTT. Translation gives CASSPTGDPTNTEAFF.